A single T cell receptor (beta chain) is shown here with its context. This sample was included in a study of blood T cell repertoires in COVID-19. Deletions cut 1 base from V and 4 bases from J, with 5 bases between. The CDR3 totals 12 residues. The germline V gene has CDR1 SQVTM and CDR2 ANQGSEA. The method was immunoSEQ multiplex PCR; TCRdb's version includes in-frame clones alone and lacks a portion of them. The data hold around 260,000 clones, with 80% to 95% observed a single time. This receptor was taken from a woman aged 25 to 39 who had recovered from COVID-19. The chain combines TRBV29-1 with TRBJ2-1; no firm D call. Material for sequencing was PBMCs or T cells enriched from blood (not recorded which). CDR3 sequence: CSVEGDYNEQFF. CDR3 DNA: TGCAGCGTTGAAGGAGATTACAATGAGCAGTTCTTC.